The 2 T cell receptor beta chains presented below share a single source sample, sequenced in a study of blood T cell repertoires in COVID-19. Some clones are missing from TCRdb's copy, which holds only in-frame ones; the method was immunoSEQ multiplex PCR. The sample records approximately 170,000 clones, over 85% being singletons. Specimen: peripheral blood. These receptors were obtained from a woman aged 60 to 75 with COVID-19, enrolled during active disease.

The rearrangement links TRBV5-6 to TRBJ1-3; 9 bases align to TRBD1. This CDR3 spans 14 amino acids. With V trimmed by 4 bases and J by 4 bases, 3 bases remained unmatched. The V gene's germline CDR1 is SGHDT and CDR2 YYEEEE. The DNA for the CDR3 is TGTGCCAGCAGCACAGGGGGCGCGGGAAACACCATATATTTT. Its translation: CASSTGGAGNTIYF.

CDR3: CASSFSRSPDEQFF. The CDR3, as DNA: TGCGCCAGCAGCTTTTCCAGGTCTCCCGATGAGCAGTTCTTC. This rearrangement joins TRBV5-1 to TRBJ2-1; unclear D gene. In germline, CDR1 is SGHRS, CDR2 YFSETQ. The CDR3 runs 14 residues. Trimming took 2 bases from V and 8 from J, leaving 14 bases between them.